This T cell receptor beta chain was observed in a study of T cell repertoires in cytomegalovirus infection. Overall study context: HLA-C-restricted CMV epitopes, recently identified, and well-studied HLA-B-restricted ones were used by the study. CMV infection and matching HLA type were both indicated by public TCR beta signatures.

Comments on this clonotype: Its antigen is unidentified.

Study results and caveats: Cumulative public TCR beta family frequency identified carriers of CMV plus the relevant HLA. HLA-C-restricted, CMV-specific TCR beta clonotypes were dominant ex vivo.

V lost 0 bases and J lost 0, with 8 bases in between. The CDR3 has 15 amino acids. CDR1 SGHVS and CDR2 FNYEAQ come from the germline V gene. TCRdb itself ran the reads through MiXCR, one entry per CDR3 protein. The sample has 830,000 or so distinct CDR3 sequences, about 33% seen once. The origin of this receptor is a human donor in good health (CMV status not recorded). Some clones in this sample may be carry-over from other donors' samples. Specimen: cultured CD8+ T cells from PBMCs, collected from culture after CMV antigen stimulation. This sequence joins TRBV7-6 and TRBJ1-2, with D uncertain. In DNA form, the CDR3 reads TGTGCCAGCAGCTTAGCGGCGGCGTCTAACTATGGCTACACCTTC. As protein: CASSLAAASNYGYTF.